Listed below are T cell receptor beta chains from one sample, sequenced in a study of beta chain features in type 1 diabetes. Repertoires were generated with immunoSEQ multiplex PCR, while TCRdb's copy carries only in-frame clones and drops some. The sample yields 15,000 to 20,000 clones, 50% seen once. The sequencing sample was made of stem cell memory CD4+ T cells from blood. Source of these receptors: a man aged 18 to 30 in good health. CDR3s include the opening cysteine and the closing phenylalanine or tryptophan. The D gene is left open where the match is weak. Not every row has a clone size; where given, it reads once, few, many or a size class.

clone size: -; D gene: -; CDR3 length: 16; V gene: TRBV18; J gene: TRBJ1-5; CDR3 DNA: TGTGCCAGCTCACCGACCTCAGGGTATAGCAATCAGCCCCAGCATTTT; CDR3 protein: CASSPTSGYSNQPQHF
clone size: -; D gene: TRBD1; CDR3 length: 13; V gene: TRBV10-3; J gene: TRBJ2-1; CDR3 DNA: TGTGCCATTACGGGACAGGGGAACAATGAGCAGTTCTTC; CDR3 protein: CAITGQGNNEQFF
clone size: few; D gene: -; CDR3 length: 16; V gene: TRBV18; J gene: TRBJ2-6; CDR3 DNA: TGTGCCAGCTCACCGATACTGGGAGCTGGGGCCAACGTCCTGACTTTC; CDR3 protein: CASSPILGAGANVLTF
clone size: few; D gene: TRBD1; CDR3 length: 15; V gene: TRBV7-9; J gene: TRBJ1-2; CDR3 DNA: TGTGCCAGCAGCCCGGGACAGGGACGGGACTATGGCTACACCTTC; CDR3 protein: CASSPGQGRDYGYTF
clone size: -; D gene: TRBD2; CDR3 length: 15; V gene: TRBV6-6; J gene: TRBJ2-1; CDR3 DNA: TGTGCCAGCTTCACAGGGACTAGCGGGGTCGGGAAGCAGTTCTTC; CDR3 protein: CASFTGTSGVGKQFF
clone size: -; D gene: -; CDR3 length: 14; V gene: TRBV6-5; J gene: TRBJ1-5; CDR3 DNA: TGTGCCAGCAGCAAATCGACAGCCAATCAGCCCCAGCATTTT; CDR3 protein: CASSKSTANQPQHF
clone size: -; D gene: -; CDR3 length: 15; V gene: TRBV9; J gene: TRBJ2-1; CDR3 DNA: TGTGCCAGCAGCGTAGTTGGCCAGGGTTTGGATGAGCAGTTCTTC; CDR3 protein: CASSVVGQGLDEQFF
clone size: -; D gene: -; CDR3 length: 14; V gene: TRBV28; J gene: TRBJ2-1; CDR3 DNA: TGTGCCAGCAGTTCGGGATATCGAGACCATGAGCAGTTCTTC; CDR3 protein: CASSSGYRDHEQFF
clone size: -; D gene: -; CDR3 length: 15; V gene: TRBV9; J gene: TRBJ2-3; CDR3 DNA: TGTGCCAGCAGCGTAGGGTTGGGCTCCACAGATACGCAGTATTTT; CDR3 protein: CASSVGLGSTDTQYF
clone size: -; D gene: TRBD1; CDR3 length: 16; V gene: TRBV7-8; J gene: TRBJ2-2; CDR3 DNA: TGTGCCAGCAGCTTAAACTCGAACAGGGGTACCGGGGAGCTGTTTTTT; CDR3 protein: CASSLNSNRGTGELFF
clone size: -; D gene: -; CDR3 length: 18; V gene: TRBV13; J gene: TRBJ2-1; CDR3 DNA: TGTGCCAGCAGCTTAGGCCTAATAATTTACAGGTCTTACAATGAGCAGTTCTTC; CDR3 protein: CASSLGLIIYRSYNEQFF
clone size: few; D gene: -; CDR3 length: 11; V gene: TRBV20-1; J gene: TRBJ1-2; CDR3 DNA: TGCAGTGTGGAGGGGAGCTATGGCTACACCTTC; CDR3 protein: CSVEGSYGYTF
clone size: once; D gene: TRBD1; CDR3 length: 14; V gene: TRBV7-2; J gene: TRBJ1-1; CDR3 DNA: TGTGCCAGCAGCTTAGATAACAGGGGGCTGTTGGCTTTCTTT; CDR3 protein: CASSLDNRGLLAFF
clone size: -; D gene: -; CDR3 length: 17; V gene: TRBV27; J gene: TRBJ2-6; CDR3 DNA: TGTGCCAGCAGTCTCCAGGCCCAAATCTCTGGGGCCAACGTCCTGACTTTC; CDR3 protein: CASSLQAQISGANVLTF
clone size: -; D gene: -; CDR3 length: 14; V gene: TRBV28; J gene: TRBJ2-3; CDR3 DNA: TGTGCCAGCACTGGCCACATCAGTACAGATACGCAGTATTTT; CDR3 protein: CASTGHISTDTQYF
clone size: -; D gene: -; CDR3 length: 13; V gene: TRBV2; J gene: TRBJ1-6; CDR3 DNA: TGTGCCAGCAGGGATGACTTCAGGGTCCCCCTCCACTTT; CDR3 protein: CASRDDFRVPLHF
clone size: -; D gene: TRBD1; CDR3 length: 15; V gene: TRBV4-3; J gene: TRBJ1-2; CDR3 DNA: TGCGCCAGCAGCCAAGTAACAGGGGGCATCTATGGCTACACCTTC; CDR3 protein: CASSQVTGGIYGYTF
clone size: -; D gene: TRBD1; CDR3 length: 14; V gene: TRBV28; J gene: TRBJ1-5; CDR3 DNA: TGTGCCAGCAGTCGACAGGGTAGCAATCAGCCCCAGCATTTT; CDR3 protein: CASSRQGSNQPQHF